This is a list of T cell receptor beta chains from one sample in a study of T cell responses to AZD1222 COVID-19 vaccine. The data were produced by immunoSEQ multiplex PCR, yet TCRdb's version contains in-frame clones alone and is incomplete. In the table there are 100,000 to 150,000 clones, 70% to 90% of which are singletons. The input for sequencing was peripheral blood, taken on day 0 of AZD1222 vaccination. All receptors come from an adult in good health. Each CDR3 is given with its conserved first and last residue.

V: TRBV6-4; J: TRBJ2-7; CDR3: CASSVRAEQYF
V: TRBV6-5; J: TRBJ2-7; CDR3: CASSYMGDEQYF
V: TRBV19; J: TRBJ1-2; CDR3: CASSIRTGGDYGYTF
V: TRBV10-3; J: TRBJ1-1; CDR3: CAIRLERSTEAFF
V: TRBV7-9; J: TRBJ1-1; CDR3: CASSRSRGMEDTEAFF
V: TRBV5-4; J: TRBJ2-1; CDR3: CASSLVERRGEQFF
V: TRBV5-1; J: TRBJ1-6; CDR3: CASSLAGSINSPLHF
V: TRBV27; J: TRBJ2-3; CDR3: CASSSTSGLVDTQYF
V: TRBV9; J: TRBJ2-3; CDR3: CASSVGQRGGADTQYF
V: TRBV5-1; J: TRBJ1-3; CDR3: CASSLGQGLSGNTIYF
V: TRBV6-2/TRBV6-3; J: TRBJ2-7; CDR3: CASSRFAGKGYEQYF
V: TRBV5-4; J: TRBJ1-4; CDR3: CASSLSQGHEKLFF
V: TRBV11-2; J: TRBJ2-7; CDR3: CASSLGLAGSYEQYF
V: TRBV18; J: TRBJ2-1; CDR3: CASSSRRDRGMLNEQFF
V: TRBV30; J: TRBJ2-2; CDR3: CAWRREGILTNTGELFF
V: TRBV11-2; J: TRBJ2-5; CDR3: CASSSGYRTGGSETQYF
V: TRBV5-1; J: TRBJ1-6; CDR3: CASSLATGTGVNSPLHF
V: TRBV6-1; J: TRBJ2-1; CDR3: CASSDGAQGNNEQFF
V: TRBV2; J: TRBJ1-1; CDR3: CASSTDPDTEAFF
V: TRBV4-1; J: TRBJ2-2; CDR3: CASSQGKQGSTGELFF
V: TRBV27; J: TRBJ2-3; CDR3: CASRGVRGLYTQYF
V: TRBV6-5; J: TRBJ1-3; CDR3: CASSYAQGPGNTIYF
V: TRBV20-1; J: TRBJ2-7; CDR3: CSASWGGEQYF
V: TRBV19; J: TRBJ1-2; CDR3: CASSIAEGALYGYTF
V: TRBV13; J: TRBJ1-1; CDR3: CASSRSSGVFTEAFF
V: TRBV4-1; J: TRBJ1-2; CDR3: CASSQEGAGYGYTF
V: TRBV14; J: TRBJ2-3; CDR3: CASSHYRTSRSTDTQYF
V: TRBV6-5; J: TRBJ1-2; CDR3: CASSYRRAGGYTF
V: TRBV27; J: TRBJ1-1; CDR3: CASSFGGQGNEAFF